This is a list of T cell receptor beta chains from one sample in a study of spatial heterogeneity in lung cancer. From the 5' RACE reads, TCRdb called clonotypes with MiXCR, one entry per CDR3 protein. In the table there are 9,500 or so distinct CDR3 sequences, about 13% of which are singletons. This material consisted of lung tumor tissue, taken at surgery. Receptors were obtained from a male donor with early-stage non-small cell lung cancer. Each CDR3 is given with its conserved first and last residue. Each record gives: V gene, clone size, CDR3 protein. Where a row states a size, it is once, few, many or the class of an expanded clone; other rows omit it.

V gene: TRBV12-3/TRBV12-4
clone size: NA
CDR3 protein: CATREQVATEAFF

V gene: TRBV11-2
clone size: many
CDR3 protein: CASSFLLASEQFF

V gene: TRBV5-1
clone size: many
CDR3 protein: CASSSRTATNEKLFF

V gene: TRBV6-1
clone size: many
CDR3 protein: CAIIDRNANEQYF

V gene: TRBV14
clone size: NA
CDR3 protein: CASSQDLMNTQYF

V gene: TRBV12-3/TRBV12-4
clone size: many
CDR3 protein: CASRQTGTGTYEQYF

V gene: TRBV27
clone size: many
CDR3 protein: CASTERQGARIYTEAFF

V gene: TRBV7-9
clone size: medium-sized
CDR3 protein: CASSPTGSVETQYF

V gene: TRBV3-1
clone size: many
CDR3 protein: CASSQFYEQYF

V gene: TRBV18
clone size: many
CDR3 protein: CASSPQELSSYNEQFF

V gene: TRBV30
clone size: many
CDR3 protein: CAWSPPETGHTEAFF

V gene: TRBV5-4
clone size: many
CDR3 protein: CASASGRPTPTDTQYF

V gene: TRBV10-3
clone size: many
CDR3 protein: CAISGPDREFYF

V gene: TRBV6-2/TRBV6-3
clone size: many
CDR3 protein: CASMDGGPTGELFF

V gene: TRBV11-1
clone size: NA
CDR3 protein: CASSRQEAASGISYEQYF

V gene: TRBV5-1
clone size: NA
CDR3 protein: CASSSSGRSRGTQYF

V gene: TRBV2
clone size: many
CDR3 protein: CASSLLGATSNQPQHF

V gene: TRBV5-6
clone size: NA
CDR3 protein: CASSLRGASNQPQHF

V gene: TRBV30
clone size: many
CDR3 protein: CAWSVRGLAVQETQYF

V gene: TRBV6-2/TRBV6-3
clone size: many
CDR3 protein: CASSYFAASGRDTQYF

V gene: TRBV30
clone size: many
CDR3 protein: CAWRQFTSTDTQYF

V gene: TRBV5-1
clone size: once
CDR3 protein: CASSLTGTVNTEAFF

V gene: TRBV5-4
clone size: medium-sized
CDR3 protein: CASSLASENEQFF

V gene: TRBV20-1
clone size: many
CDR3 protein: CSARYIMHEKLFF

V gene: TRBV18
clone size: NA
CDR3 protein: CASSPPWPLNYNEQFF

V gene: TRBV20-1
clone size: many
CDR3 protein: CSASGGRSSSYEQYF

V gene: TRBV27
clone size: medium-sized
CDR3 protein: CASSLGVGTSNQPQHF

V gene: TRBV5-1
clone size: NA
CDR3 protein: CASSFGQGTGELFF

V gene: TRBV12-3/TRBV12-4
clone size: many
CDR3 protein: CASSLVSEAFF

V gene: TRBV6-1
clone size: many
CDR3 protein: CASSEAGTGNTIYF

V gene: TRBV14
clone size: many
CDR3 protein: CASSQRTYSYEQYF

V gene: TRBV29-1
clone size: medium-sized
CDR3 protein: CSVVTGGGDGYTF

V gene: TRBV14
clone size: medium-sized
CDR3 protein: CASSRLAGGGEQYF